The 30 T cell receptor beta chains below all came from one sample that was sequenced in a study of graft-versus-host responses after intestinal transplantation (dated by TCRdb to the early 2020s). Library preparation was by the immunoSEQ multiplex PCR assay. Not all clones reach the TCRdb copy of this immuneACCESS table, which keeps in-frame sequences only. Checked studies attribute under half of the gap to unresolved V genes and leave the rest unexplained. The sample table records roughly 40,000 clones; approximately 93% of these occur just once. The ten largest clones take up 3.5% to 4% of the sample. The sample in question was PBMCs, obtained approximately 100 weeks after intestinal transplantation. These receptors were taken from a human patient who received an intestinal transplant, so some T cells may come from the graft donor.

This clone was seen just once. This chain connects TRBV7-9 to TRBJ2-3; D is possibly TRBD2 (6 bases). Trimming took 11 bases from V and 0 from J, leaving 15 bases between them. Germline-derived CDR1 and CDR2 are SEHNR and FQNEAQ (reference sequence). The CDR3 consists of 14 residues. CDR3 coding DNA: TGTGCCTTCTGGAGGGCTTCAAGCACAGATACGCAGTATTTT. Translating gives CAFWRASSTDTQYF.

This chain joins TRBV19 and TRBJ2-1; D not certain. Trimming left V 3 bases short and J 2 bases short, with 11 bases between. Looked up from germline, CDR1 is LNHDA and CDR2 is SQIVND (reference sequence). The CDR3 is 15 amino acids. The CDR3 coding sequence is TGTGCCAGTAGTATGCTTCAGAGCACCTACAATGAGCAGTTCTTC. Translation gives CASSMLQSTYNEQFF.

The chain carries TRBV4-2 and TRBJ1-2; tentatively, D is TRBD1 (5 bases). The germline V gene encodes CDR1 LGHNA and CDR2 YNFKEQ. V was pared by 1 base and J by 5 bases, with 20 bases between. The CDR3 contains 17 residues. The CDR3 DNA reads TGTGCCAGCAGCCAAGTAGGGGACGGGGTTGGGATGTATGGCTACACCTTC. Protein: CASSQVGDGVGMYGYTF.

The chain links TRBV18 to TRBJ1-1; D perhaps matches TRBD1 (5 bases). CDR3 length: 15 residues. The germline V gene encodes CDR1 KGHSH and CDR2 LQKENI. V was cut by 4 bases and J by 4 bases, with 16 bases left in between. CDR3 sequence: CASSRVRGSGTEAFF. The CDR3 DNA follows: TGTGCCAGCTCACGGGTGAGGGGCTCGGGCACTGAAGCTTTCTTT. Complete variable domain (other parts from reference TRBV18 and TRBJ1-1): NAGVMQNPRHLVRRRGQEARLRCSPMKGHSHVYWYRQLPEEGLKFMVYLQKENIIDESGMPKERFSAEFPKEGPSILRIQQVVRGDSAAYFCASSRVRGSGTEAFFGQGTRLTVV.

The rearrangement links TRBV28 to TRBJ2-1; TRBD2 matches at 9 bases. V was clipped by 6 bases and J by 10 bases; unmatched bases: 13. The CDR3 runs to 15 residues. Germline V lookup: CDR1 MDHEN, CDR2 SYDVKM. This CDR3 reads CASSYIAGAPGEQFF. Written as DNA, the CDR3 is TGTGCCAGCAGCTATATAGCGGGAGCGCCCGGGGAGCAGTTCTTC.

The chain joins TRBV7-3 to TRBJ2-3; 12 bases match TRBD2. This CDR3 has 14 residues. Germline V CDR1 and CDR2: SGHTA, FQGTGA. J gave up 11 bases and V 5 bases, and 8 bases lay outside the gene matches. The CDR3 loop reads CASSRSGTSGQQYF. In DNA, the CDR3 is TGTGCCAGCAGCCGATCCGGGACTAGCGGGCAGCAGTATTTT. Supplemented by reference TRBV7-3 and TRBJ2-3, the full variable domain reads GAGVSQTPSNKVTEKGKYVELRCDPISGHTALYWYRQSLGQGPEFLIYFQGTGAADDSGLPNDRFFAVRPEGSVSTLKIQRTERGDSAVYLCASSRSGTSGQQYFGPGTRLTVL.

The rearrangement uses TRBV5-4 and TRBJ2-7; 9 nucleotides line up with TRBD2. The germline CDR1 and CDR2 sequences are SGHNT and YYREEE (reference sequence). The ends lost 4 bases at V and 2 bases at J; junction bases unmatched: 4. The CDR3 has 14 amino acids. In nucleotides, the CDR3 is TGTGCCAGCAGCGAATGGACTAGCGCCTACGAGCAGTACTTC. Protein product: CASSEWTSAYEQYF. The whole variable domain, filled in from reference TRBV5-4 and TRBJ2-7, reads ETGVTQSPTHLIKTRGQQVTLRCSSQSGHNTVSWYQQALGQGPQFIFQYYREEENGRGNFPPRFSGLQFPNYSSELNVNALELDDSALYLCASSEWTSAYEQYFGPGTRLTVT.

V is TRBV19 and J is TRBJ1-2; no clear D gene. Trimming shortened V by 6 bases and J by 7 bases, and 21 bases separated the two germline ends. This CDR3 has 15 residues. Germline V gene lookup returns CDR1 LNHDA and CDR2 SQIVND (reference sequence). This CDR3 is CASSEGQDGLGGYTF. The CDR3 nucleotides read TGTGCCAGTAGCGAAGGGCAGGATGGGTTAGGTGGCTACACCTTC. The full variable domain, with the rest looked up from reference TRBV19 and TRBJ1-2, is DGGITQSPKYLFRKEGQNVTLSCEQNLNHDAMYWYRQDPGQGLRLIYYSQIVNDFQKGDIAEGYSVSREKKESFPLTVTSAQKNPTAFYLCASSEGQDGLGGYTFGSGTRLTVV.

This clone has only one observation. The gene calls are TRBV7-9 and TRBJ2-2; D might be TRBD2 (6 bases). The CDR3 runs 19 residues. The germline V and J ends were trimmed by 5 bases and 0 bases, with 22 bases remaining between them. Looked up from germline, CDR1 is SEHNR and CDR2 is FQNEAQ (reference sequence). In DNA form, the CDR3 reads TGTGCCAGCAGCCCTCCCCTAGATCCGGGAGACGCGAACACCGGGGAGCTGTTTTTT. It is translated as CASSPPLDPGDANTGELFF.

In DNA, the CDR3 is TGCGCCAGCAGCCCAAGTGTTGGGGGTAACACTGAAGCTTTCTTT. This gives the protein CASSPSVGGNTEAFF. The J gene is TRBJ1-1, the V gene TRBV5-1, with a weak D call TRBD1 (5 bases). CDR1 is SGHRS and CDR2 is YFSETQ in the germline V gene. Trimming removed 4 bases from V and 2 bases from J, with 15 bases in between. The CDR3 extends over 15 amino acids.

The J gene is TRBJ1-2, the V gene TRBV5-4, with a weak D call TRBD1 (6 bases). This CDR3 has 13 amino acids. The germline gives CDR1 SGHNT, CDR2 YYREEE (reference sequence). V lost 2 bases to trimming and J lost 7 bases, with 12 bases between them. The CDR3 protein is CASSFRGAGGYTF. The CDR3, as DNA: TGTGCCAGCAGCTTCAGGGGCGCGGGTGGCTACACCTTC. The full variable domain, with the rest looked up from reference TRBV5-4 and TRBJ1-2, is ETGVTQSPTHLIKTRGQQVTLRCSSQSGHNTVSWYQQALGQGPQFIFQYYREEENGRGNFPPRFSGLQFPNYSSELNVNALELDDSALYLCASSFRGAGGYTFGSGTRLTVV.

This chain connects TRBV9 to TRBJ2-1; perhaps TRBD1 as D (5 bases). This CDR3 has 18 amino acids. Germline CDR1 is SGDLS and CDR2 is YYNGEE. Trimming shortened V by 0 bases and J by 3 bases, and 19 bases separated the two germline ends. The CDR3 DNA sequence: TGTGCCAGCAGCGTAGAGACAGCACCACCCACCAACTACAATGAGCAGTTCTTC. Translated: CASSVETAPPTNYNEQFF. Full variable domain (rest looked up from reference TRBV9 and TRBJ2-1): DSGVTQTPKHLITATGQRVTLRCSPRSGDLSVYWYQQSLDQGLQFLIQYYNGEERAKGNILERFSAQQFPDLHSELNLSSLELGDSALYFCASSVETAPPTNYNEQFFGPGTRLTVL.

Comment on this clone: The sample has other DNA sequences that encode this CDR3 too. This rearrangement joins TRBV25-1 to TRBJ2-3, with a tentative D call TRBD1 (5 bases). The germline V gene encodes CDR1 MGHDK and CDR2 SYGVNS. This CDR3 comprises 14 residues. V was pared by 4 bases and J by 0 bases, with 8 bases between. CDR3 coding DNA: TGTGCCAGCAGTGGGGGCTGGAGCACAGATACGCAGTATTTT. Protein sequence: CASSGGWSTDTQYF. The entire variable domain, with the rest obtained from reference TRBV25-1 and TRBJ2-3, is as follows: EADIYQTPRYLVIGTGKKITLECSQTMGHDKMYWYQQDPGMELHLIHYSYGVNSTEKGDLSSESTVSRIRTEHFPLTLESARPSHTSQYLCASSGGWSTDTQYFGPGTRLTVL.

This chain connects TRBV9 to TRBJ2-1; D possibly matches TRBD1 or TRBD2 (5 bases each). Per the germline V gene, CDR1 is SGDLS and CDR2 is YYNGEE. The CDR3 totals 16 residues. Trimming left V 0 bases short and J 3 bases short, with 13 bases between. The CDR3 sequence is CASSVEGRTRYNEQFF. The CDR3 bases are TGTGCCAGCAGCGTAGAGGGGAGAACTCGCTACAATGAGCAGTTCTTC.

V is TRBV29-1 and J is TRBJ2-1, with D perhaps matching TRBD2 (5 bases). The V end was cut by 3 bases, the J end by 4 bases, with 19 bases between. This CDR3 has 16 amino acids. CDR1 and CDR2 from the germline V gene are SQVTM and ANQGSEA. The CDR3 DNA reads as TGCAGCGTTGAGAGCATTATGCAACTAGGTTACAATGAGCAGTTCTTC. It is translated as CSVESIMQLGYNEQFF.

The chain employs TRBV18 and TRBJ2-6; no clear D gene. Germline CDR1 is KGHSH and CDR2 is LQKENI. The CDR3 spans 15 residues. Trimming pared 2 bases from V and 2 bases from J, leaving 7 bases between. CDR3 sequence reads: CASSPGETGANVLTF. The CDR3 DNA is TGTGCCAGCTCACCAGGAGAGACTGGGGCCAACGTCCTGACTTTC.

The J gene is TRBJ2-3, the V gene TRBV7-2, with D possibly matching TRBD2 (5 bases). The CDR3 totals 16 residues. The ends were cut back, 2 bases at V and 2 bases at J, with 14 bases in the middle. In germline, CDR1 is SGHTA, CDR2 FQGNSA. The CDR3 coding sequence is TGTGCCAGCAGCTTAAGTAGCGAGGTCTACACAGATACGCAGTATTTT. It codes for CASSLSSEVYTDTQYF.

V and J are TRBV11-2 and TRBJ1-3; D gene unclear. V was clipped by 4 bases and J by 3 bases, with 13 bases between them. The CDR3 totals 15 residues. Germline V lookup: CDR1 SGHAT, CDR2 FQNNGV. The CDR3 DNA reads as TGTGCCAGCAGCTACCGGGTTCTGGGTGGAAACACCATATATTTT. Amino acids: CASSYRVLGGNTIYF. Using reference TRBV11-2 and TRBJ1-3 for the parts outside the CDR3, the full variable domain is EAGVAQSPRYKIIEKRQSVAFWCNPISGHATLYWYQQILGQGPKLLIQFQNNGVVDDSQLPKDRFSAERLKGVDSTLKIQPAKLEDSAVYLCASSYRVLGGNTIYFGEGSWLTVV.

The rearrangement uses TRBV19 and TRBJ1-5; the D gene is possibly TRBD1 (6 bases). Germline assignment: CDR1 LNHDA and CDR2 SQIVND (reference sequence). The CDR3 is 15 amino acids. Trimming took 5 bases from V and 3 from J, leaving 14 bases between them. CDR3 region: CASSWRGRVNQPQHF. In nucleotides, the CDR3 is TGTGCCAGTAGTTGGCGGGGGCGGGTCAATCAGCCCCAGCATTTT. Complete variable domain (other parts from reference TRBV19 and TRBJ1-5): DGGITQSPKYLFRKEGQNVTLSCEQNLNHDAMYWYRQDPGQGLRLIYYSQIVNDFQKGDIAEGYSVSREKKESFPLTVTSAQKNPTAFYLCASSWRGRVNQPQHFGDGTRLSIL.

The J gene is TRBJ2-7, the V gene TRBV11-2; weak D call: TRBD1 (6 bases). There are 16 residues in the CDR3. The germline gives CDR1 SGHAT, CDR2 FQNNGV. The germline V and J ends were trimmed by 3 bases and 1 base, with 16 bases remaining between them. The CDR3 loop is CASSFSAGTFSYEQYF. The CDR3 DNA sequence: TGTGCCAGCAGCTTCTCCGCCGGGACATTTTCCTACGAGCAGTACTTC. The full variable domain, completed using reference TRBV11-2 and TRBJ2-7, is EAGVAQSPRYKIIEKRQSVAFWCNPISGHATLYWYQQILGQGPKLLIQFQNNGVVDDSQLPKDRFSAERLKGVDSTLKIQPAKLEDSAVYLCASSFSAGTFSYEQYFGPGTRLTVT.

This chain joins TRBV28 and TRBJ1-5, with TRBD1 as a possible D gene (6 bases). CDR1 and CDR2 from the germline V gene are MDHEN and SYDVKM. CDR3 size: 13 residues. V was pared by 1 base and J by 7 bases, with 8 bases between. The CDR3 bases are TGTGCCAGCAGTTTATCGGGGGCGCAGCCCCAGCATTTT. Protein: CASSLSGAQPQHF.

J is TRBJ2-3 and V is TRBV7-6, with a weak D call TRBD1 (5 bases). This CDR3 has 14 amino acids. Germline V CDR1 and CDR2: SGHVS, FNYEAQ. V was shortened by 0 bases and J by 5 bases, with 9 bases between the two germline ends. The CDR3 here is CASSLAGPEDTQYF. CDR3 nucleotide sequence: TGTGCCAGCAGCTTAGCGGGGCCTGAAGATACGCAGTATTTT.

The chain recombines TRBV30 with TRBJ2-2; possibly TRBD1 for D (5 bases). This CDR3 has 13 residues. CDR1 and CDR2 from the germline V gene are GTSNPN and SVGIG (reference sequence). V was shortened by 4 bases and J by 6 bases, with 12 bases between the two germline ends. DNA of the CDR3: TGTGCCTGGATGCAGGGCTGGGCCGGGGAGCTGTTTTTT. This sequence encodes CAWMQGWAGELFF.

This clone was counted only a few times. The chain joins TRBV11-1 to TRBJ2-3; 7 bases match TRBD1. CDR3 length: 15 residues. V lost 1 base, J lost 4 bases, and 5 bases stayed unmatched. From germline, CDR1 is SGHAT and CDR2 FQDESV (reference sequence). For the CDR3, the DNA is TGTGCCAGCAGCTTAGGACAGGGACATGCAGATACGCAGTATTTT. Protein sequence: CASSLGQGHADTQYF.

The chain employs TRBV19 and TRBJ2-1; D uncertain. This CDR3 is 15 amino acids long. Trimming pared 9 bases from V and 0 bases from J, leaving 15 bases between. Germline assignment: CDR1 LNHDA and CDR2 SQIVND (reference sequence). The CDR3 loop is CASSFGSYSYNEQFF. For the CDR3, the DNA is TGTGCCAGCAGTTTTGGGTCCTACTCCTACAATGAGCAGTTCTTC.

The V and J genes are TRBV6-6 and TRBJ1-2; 10 bases are a match to TRBD1. The J segment lost 4 bases and the V segment lost 8 bases, leaving 7 bases of the junction unmatched. CDR1 is MNHNY, CDR2 SVGAGI, per germline (reference sequence). The CDR3 is 14 amino acids. DNA for the CDR3: TGTGCCAGCGGCAAGGGACAGGGGATCTATGGCTACACCTTC. Translated: CASGKGQGIYGYTF.

V is TRBV9 and J is TRBJ2-1; 10 nucleotides line up with TRBD1. This CDR3 spans 16 amino acids. Germline loops: CDR1 SGDLS, CDR2 YYNGEE. V was pared by 3 bases and J by 3 bases, with 6 bases of the junction left unmatched. This CDR3 is CASSAAGTGVYNEQFF. The CDR3 DNA reads as TGTGCCAGCAGCGCAGCCGGGACAGGGGTCTACAATGAGCAGTTCTTC.

Notes on this clone: At one of its ends the junction is not consistent with the germline gene, which may arise from a read error. This sequence joins TRBV7-6 and TRBJ2-5; 8 bases map to TRBD2. This CDR3 is built from 16 residues. The germline gives CDR1 SGHVS, CDR2 FNYEAQ. The CDR3 DNA reads TGTGCCAGCAGCGGGCCCCCCGTAGCGGGGCGAGAGGCCCAGTACTTC. This codes for CASSGPPVAGREAQYF.

The V and J genes are TRBV7-6 and TRBJ1-3; D is perhaps TRBD1 (6 bases). Germline-derived CDR1 and CDR2 are SGHVS and FNYEAQ. The V end was cut by 1 base, the J end by 4 bases, with 11 bases between. This CDR3 has 15 residues. CDR3 loop: CASSLEGGPGNTIYF. The DNA of the CDR3 is TGTGCCAGCAGCTTAGAAGGGGGGCCCGGAAACACCATATATTTT.

CDR3 sequence (DNA): TGTGCCAGCAGCGCGTCACCGGGACAGAGCACAGATACGCAGTATTTT. Translated: CASSASPGQSTDTQYF. The gene calls are TRBV9 and TRBJ2-3; TRBD1 agrees at 7 bases. CDR3 length: 16 residues. V shed 3 bases, J shed 0 bases, and the junction held 7 bases outside the gene matches. CDR1 is SGDLS, CDR2 YYNGEE, per germline.